This is a list of T cell receptor beta chains from one sample in a study of shared clonotypes between healthy human individuals. Clones were read by immunoSEQ multiplex PCR, and TCRdb kept only the in-frame ones, dropping some. The sample records around 1.9 million clones, 80% to 95% being singletons. The sequencing sample was made of naive CD8+ T cells from PBMCs. Every receptor here comes from a man aged 18-30 years in good health. Some clones in this sample may be carry-over from other donors' samples. Both conserved end residues are part of each CDR3. Each record gives: J gene, clone size, V gene, D gene, CDR3 DNA, CDR3 protein. A D gene is named only where the DNA matches it firmly. Not all rows give a size; the values are once, few, many and, for expanded clones, a class.

j_gene: TRBJ1-5; abundance: once; v_gene: TRBV30; d_gene: NA; CDR3nt: TGTGCCTGGAGTACCCGGGGGCGCGGTCAGCCCCAGCATTTT; CDR3aa: CAWSTRGRGQPQHF
j_gene: TRBJ2-1; abundance: once; v_gene: TRBV30; d_gene: TRBD2; CDR3nt: TGTGCCTGGAGTTCGGTAGCGGGTTACAATGAGCAGTTCTTC; CDR3aa: CAWSSVAGYNEQFF
j_gene: TRBJ2-7; abundance: NA; v_gene: TRBV19; d_gene: NA; CDR3nt: TGTGCCAGTATCCAGCAACCCTCCTACGAGCAGTACTTC; CDR3aa: CASIQQPSYEQYF
j_gene: TRBJ1-1; abundance: few; v_gene: TRBV9; d_gene: TRBD1; CDR3nt: TGTGCCAGCGCCCCTCACAGGGGCACTGAAGCTTTCTTT; CDR3aa: CASAPHRGTEAFF
j_gene: TRBJ2-2; abundance: NA; v_gene: TRBV4-1; d_gene: NA; CDR3nt: TGCGCCAGCAGCCAAGAACCGGGTTTAGCCGGGGAGCTGTTTTTT; CDR3aa: CASSQEPGLAGELFF
j_gene: TRBJ1-5; abundance: once; v_gene: TRBV28; d_gene: NA; CDR3nt: TGTGCCAGCAGTTTACCCCCCGGGTATAGCAATCAGCCCCAGCATTTT; CDR3aa: CASSLPPGYSNQPQHF
j_gene: TRBJ2-1; abundance: NA; v_gene: TRBV29-1; d_gene: TRBD1; CDR3nt: TGCAGCGTTCGGGACAGCCGCAATGAGCAGTTCTTC; CDR3aa: CSVRDSRNEQFF
j_gene: TRBJ2-1; abundance: NA; v_gene: TRBV5-1; d_gene: NA; CDR3nt: TGCGCCAGCAGCTTGGGTGGTGAGCAGTTCTTC; CDR3aa: CASSLGGEQFF
j_gene: TRBJ2-7; abundance: NA; v_gene: TRBV28; d_gene: TRBD2; CDR3nt: TGTGCCAGCAGACGAGGGAGGGAATGGTACGAGCAGTACTTC; CDR3aa: CASRRGREWYEQYF
j_gene: TRBJ2-1; abundance: NA; v_gene: TRBV28; d_gene: TRBD2; CDR3nt: TGTGCCAGCAGCGCGCGGCTAGCGGATTACAATGAGCAGTTCTTC; CDR3aa: CASSARLADYNEQFF
j_gene: TRBJ2-7; abundance: NA; v_gene: TRBV15; d_gene: TRBD2; CDR3nt: TGTGCCACCAGCAGAGAGGACGGGAGGAGGAACGAGCAGTACTTC; CDR3aa: CATSREDGRRNEQYF
j_gene: TRBJ2-7; abundance: once; v_gene: TRBV2; d_gene: TRBD1; CDR3nt: TGTGCCAGCAGTGAATCGGCAGGGGGCCTCTACGAGCAGTACTTC; CDR3aa: CASSESAGGLYEQYF
j_gene: TRBJ1-1; abundance: NA; v_gene: TRBV7-9; d_gene: NA; CDR3nt: TGTGCCAGCAGCTTTAGGGATGGGACTGAAGCTTTCTTT; CDR3aa: CASSFRDGTEAFF
j_gene: TRBJ1-1; abundance: NA; v_gene: TRBV27; d_gene: NA; CDR3nt: TGTGCCAGCAGTTTGAGGGGAGGGACGGGCACTGAAGCTTTCTTT; CDR3aa: CASSLRGGTGTEAFF
j_gene: TRBJ2-5; abundance: NA; v_gene: TRBV5-1; d_gene: NA; CDR3nt: TGCGCCAGCAGCCCGCGGGACCGGTTGGAGACCCAGTACTTC; CDR3aa: CASSPRDRLETQYF
j_gene: TRBJ2-7; abundance: NA; v_gene: TRBV27; d_gene: NA; CDR3nt: TGTGCCAGCAGTTTGGGGACGGTCTCCTACGAGCAGTACTTC; CDR3aa: CASSLGTVSYEQYF
j_gene: TRBJ1-2; abundance: NA; v_gene: TRBV7-2; d_gene: NA; CDR3nt: TGTGCCAGCAGCTTAGAACCCGGGGGCCACTATGGCTACACCTTC; CDR3aa: CASSLEPGGHYGYTF
j_gene: TRBJ2-7; abundance: NA; v_gene: TRBV5-4; d_gene: TRBD1; CDR3nt: TGTGCCAGCAGCTGGGGACAGCCGGGGGAGCAGTACTTC; CDR3aa: CASSWGQPGEQYF
j_gene: TRBJ1-5; abundance: NA; v_gene: TRBV28; d_gene: NA; CDR3nt: TGTGCCAGCAGTTTAAGGTACAATCCTGGGAGCAATCAGCCCCAGCATTTT; CDR3aa: CASSLRYNPGSNQPQHF
j_gene: TRBJ1-1; abundance: NA; v_gene: TRBV4-1; d_gene: NA; CDR3nt: TGCGCCAGCAGCCAAATAACCGGGCCCAACACTGAAGCTTTCTTT; CDR3aa: CASSQITGPNTEAFF
j_gene: TRBJ2-7; abundance: NA; v_gene: TRBV7-9; d_gene: NA; CDR3nt: TGTGCCAGCAGCTCGACAGAAGACTACGAGCAGTACTTC; CDR3aa: CASSSTEDYEQYF
j_gene: TRBJ2-1; abundance: NA; v_gene: TRBV27; d_gene: NA; CDR3nt: TGTGCCAGCAGTTTAGGACGGCACAATGAGCAGTTCTTC; CDR3aa: CASSLGRHNEQFF
j_gene: TRBJ2-2; abundance: NA; v_gene: TRBV6-6; d_gene: TRBD2; CDR3nt: TGTGCCAGCAGTTTATTGGCTAGCGGGAACACCGGGGAGCTGTTTTTT; CDR3aa: CASSLLASGNTGELFF
j_gene: TRBJ2-1; abundance: NA; v_gene: TRBV6-1; d_gene: TRBD1; CDR3nt: TGTGCCAGCACTCCGGGACAGGAGCAGTTCTTC; CDR3aa: CASTPGQEQFF
j_gene: TRBJ1-1; abundance: NA; v_gene: TRBV19; d_gene: NA; CDR3nt: TGTGCCAGTAGTATAGCCCAAGGCACTGAAGCTTTCTTT; CDR3aa: CASSIAQGTEAFF